One and the same sample provided the 24 T cell receptor beta chains below, sequenced in a study of T cells after yellow fever vaccination. From the 5' RACE reads, TCRdb called clonotypes with MiXCR, one entry per CDR3 protein. This sample has 150,000 to 200,000 distinct CDR3 sequences; roughly 11% occur once, and the top ten carry 30% to 45%. The source was CD8+ T cells sorted from PBMCs, collected 15 days after the yellow fever booster vaccination. The receptors originated from a young man who received the YFV17D yellow fever vaccine.

V and J are TRBV7-8 and TRBJ2-7, with 8 bases aligning to TRBD2. Germline V gives CDR1 SGHVS, CDR2 FQNEAQ. CDR3 size: 14 residues. The junction had 9 bases not matched to a gene; V was cut back by 5 bases and J by 6 bases. DNA of the CDR3: TGTGCCAGCAGCCTGGACGGGGGGGTCCGCGAGCAGTACTTC. It codes for CASSLDGGVREQYF.

This chain connects TRBV10-3 to TRBJ2-1; 11 bases line up with TRBD1. Germline V CDR1 and CDR2: ENHRY, SYGVKD. The V segment lost 1 base and the J segment 1 base; nucleotides outside the gene matches: 6. The CDR3 length is 18 residues. The CDR3 is CAISEWGQGEKSYNEQFF. Written as DNA, the CDR3 is TGTGCCATCAGTGAGTGGGGACAGGGGGAGAAGTCCTACAATGAGCAGTTCTTC.

J is TRBJ2-3 and V is TRBV3-1, with D perhaps matching TRBD1 (5 bases). The CDR3 is 14 residues long. The V gene's germline CDR1 is LGHDT and CDR2 YNNKEL (reference sequence). The V end was cut by 4 bases, the J end by 3 bases, with 11 bases between. The CDR3, as DNA: TGTGCCAGCAGCCGCACAGGAGAGACAGATACGCAGTATTTT. This codes for CASSRTGETDTQYF.

The table lists this clonotype with a few counts. This sequence joins TRBV7-9 and TRBJ2-4, with 9 bases matching TRBD1. The trim removed 5 bases at V and 7 bases at J, leaving 6 bases unmatched. The CDR3 runs 14 residues. Germline loops: CDR1 SEHNR, CDR2 FQNEAQ (reference sequence). For the CDR3, the DNA is TGTGCCAGCAGCACTTTGGGACAGGGCAACATTCAGTACTTC. Translating gives CASSTLGQGNIQYF.

V and J are TRBV12-3 or TRBV12-4 and TRBJ1-2; TRBD1 agrees at 7 bases. This CDR3 is 14 amino acids long. V lost 5 bases, J lost 8 bases, and 11 bases stayed unmatched. The chain's CDR3 is CASSPGTAVGGYTF. DNA of the CDR3: TGTGCCAGCAGTCCCGGGACAGCCGTAGGAGGCTACACCTTC.

This clonotype was detected a few times. The V gene is TRBV7-9, the J gene TRBJ2-1; D call uncertain. V lost 4 bases and J lost 7, with 8 bases in between. Germline CDR1 reads SEHNR; CDR2 reads FQNEAQ (reference sequence). This CDR3 spans 12 amino acids. The CDR3 DNA follows: TGTGCCAGCAGCTCGGTAGAGAATGAGCAGTTCTTC. Translated: CASSSVENEQFF.

This chain connects TRBV4-1 to TRBJ2-7; 7 nucleotides match TRBD1. In germline, CDR1 is MGHRA, CDR2 YSYEKL. Unmatched junction bases numbered 13, after V lost 0 bases and J lost 2 bases. This CDR3 comprises 18 residues. CDR3 region: CASSQDYATDRLTYEQYF. The DNA of the CDR3 is TGCGCCAGCAGCCAAGACTATGCCACGGACAGGTTGACCTACGAGCAGTACTTC.

This clonotype was observed a few times. The chain is built from TRBV4-1 and TRBJ2-3; no clear D gene. From germline, CDR1 is MGHRA and CDR2 YSYEKL. Trimming took 0 bases from V and 2 from J, leaving 9 bases between them. The CDR3 totals 15 residues. CDR3 sequence: CASSQEEQFTDTQYF. In nucleotides, the CDR3 is TGCGCCAGCAGCCAAGAGGAACAGTTCACAGATACGCAGTATTTT.

This chain uses TRBV7-2 with TRBJ2-1; 8 positions match TRBD2. J was trimmed by 6 bases and V by 3 bases; bases with no gene match: 13. Germline V gene lookup returns CDR1 SGHTA and CDR2 FQGNSA. The CDR3 extends over 17 amino acids. CDR3: CASSFPKGAGDPNEQFF. CDR3 DNA: TGTGCCAGCAGCTTCCCCAAGGGAGCGGGGGACCCCAATGAGCAGTTCTTC.

This clonotype was seen only a few times. At one boundary the junction diverges from the germline segment, which might be a read error. The chain has TRBV6-2 or TRBV6-3 and TRBJ2-1; 8 bases are a match to TRBD2. CDR3 size: 12 residues. Germline V gene sequence: CDR1 MNHEY, CDR2 SVGEGT. The CDR3 DNA sequence: TGTGCCAGCACCATGCCGGGACTAGTTTCGATCTTC. It translates to CASTMPGLVSIF.

The rearrangement joins TRBV28 to TRBJ2-6; no clear D gene. The V gene's germline CDR1 is MDHEN and CDR2 SYDVKM. The CDR3 loop spans 15 amino acids. Deletions cut 5 bases from V and 3 bases from J, with 11 bases between. The CDR3 coding sequence is TGTGCCAGCAGTCCCCGGAAGGTTGGGGCCAACGTCCTGACTTTC. Amino acid sequence: CASSPRKVGANVLTF. Based on the CDR3 plus reference TRBV28 and TRBJ2-6, the full variable domain is DVKVTQSSRYLVKRTGEKVFLECVQDMDHENMFWYRQDPGLGLRLIYFSYDVKMKEKGDIPEGYSVSREKKERFSLILESASTNQTSMYLCASSPRKVGANVLTFGAGSRLTVL.

The V and J genes are TRBV29-1 and TRBJ1-5, with 7 bases fitting TRBD1. Germline V gene data show CDR1 as SQVTM and CDR2 as ANQGSEA. The trim removed 5 bases at V and 7 bases at J, leaving 8 bases unmatched. There are 13 residues in the CDR3. The CDR3 DNA reads TGCAGCGTTCGACAGGGATGGGGACAGCCCCAGCATTTT. Translation gives CSVRQGWGQPQHF.

V gene TRBV14 combines with J gene TRBJ2-1; D gene uncertain. Germline-derived CDR1 and CDR2 are SGHDN and FVKESK. This CDR3 is built from 15 residues. The V and J ends lost 0 bases and 4 bases respectively, with 10 bases between them. The CDR3 nucleotides are TGTGCCAGCAGCCAAGATCGGCGCCAGTACAATGAGCAGTTCTTC. Translated, it gives CASSQDRRQYNEQFF.

This clonotype came up a few times. This chain links TRBV14 with TRBJ2-5; TRBD2 aligns across 7 bases. The ends lost 1 base at V and 12 bases at J; junction bases unmatched: 8. Per germline, CDR1 SGHDN and CDR2 FVKESK. The CDR3 loop spans 13 amino acids. The CDR3 DNA reads as TGTGCCAGCAGCCAAGTCCCCGGGGGGTACAAGTACTTC. Protein: CASSQVPGGYKYF.

This clonotype came up a few times. The chain uses TRBV11-2 and TRBJ1-1; TRBD1 agrees at 10 bases. The V and J ends lost 4 bases and 4 bases, in that order; junction bases with no gene match: 3. This CDR3 has 14 amino acids. The germline V gene encodes CDR1 SGHAT and CDR2 FQNNGV. The DNA for the CDR3 is TGTGCCAGCAGCTACGGGACAGGGGTCACTGAAGCTTTCTTT. This sequence encodes CASSYGTGVTEAFF.

The chain combines TRBV7-6 with TRBJ2-7; TRBD1 agrees at 9 bases. The CDR3 loop spans 14 amino acids. Germline V gene sequence: CDR1 SGHVS, CDR2 FNYEAQ. After removal of 4 bases from V and 4 bases from J, the junction contained 5 bases not matched to a gene. CDR3 loop: CASSSPGQGYEQYF. DNA for the CDR3: TGTGCCAGCAGCTCGCCGGGACAGGGTTACGAGCAGTACTTC.

The V call is TRBV7-6, the J call TRBJ2-1; the match to TRBD1 covers 9 bases. The V and J ends lost 5 bases and 2 bases, in that order; junction bases with no gene match: 10. Germline loops: CDR1 SGHVS, CDR2 FNYEAQ. The CDR3 has 17 amino acids. CDR3 residues: CASSRETGGATYNEQFF. CDR3 bases: TGTGCCAGCAGCAGAGAAACAGGGGGCGCAACCTACAATGAGCAGTTCTTC.

J is TRBJ1-5 and V is TRBV28; TRBD1 matches at 8 bases. Per the germline V gene, CDR1 is MDHEN and CDR2 is SYDVKM. This CDR3 contains 13 residues. The junction had 5 bases not matched to a gene; V was cut back by 6 bases and J by 7 bases. In DNA form, the CDR3 reads TGTGCCAGCAGCGACCCAGGGGGCCAGCCCCAGCATTTT. Amino acid sequence: CASSDPGGQPQHF.

In its sample, this clonotype was seen a few times. The CDR3, as DNA: TGTGCCATCAGTGGTGAGGGTCGGCCTGAAGCTTTCTTT. Encoded protein: CAISGEGRPEAFF. The chain joins TRBV10-3 to TRBJ1-1; D remains unclear. The CDR3 extends over 13 amino acids. V was clipped by 4 bases and J by 6 bases, with 12 bases between them. CDR1 ENHRY and CDR2 SYGVKD come from the germline V gene.

This chain links TRBV5-8 with TRBJ2-6; no clear D. The V end lost 4 bases, the J end lost 0 bases, and 11 bases lay between the germline ends. The CDR3 spans 16 residues. Looked up from germline, CDR1 is SGHTS and CDR2 is YDEGEE. The CDR3, as DNA: TGTGCCAGCAGCGTGTCCAAGGGCTCTGGGGCCAACGTCCTGACTTTC. Translation: CASSVSKGSGANVLTF.

The rearrangement links TRBV4-3 to TRBJ1-2; D not resolved. The CDR3 spans 14 residues. The V gene lost 4 bases and the J gene lost 8 bases, with 17 bases spanning the gap. Germline assignment: CDR1 LGHNA and CDR2 YSLEER. Here the CDR3 DNA reads TGCGCCAGCAGCCGAAAAGACCCGTCCCCCGGCTACACCTTC. Translated: CASSRKDPSPGYTF.

CDR3 loop: CASSFFGTDSYEQYF. As DNA, the CDR3 is TGTGCCAGCAGCTTTTTCGGGACAGACTCCTACGAGCAGTACTTC. The V call is TRBV7-9, the J call TRBJ2-7; the match to TRBD1 covers 7 bases. V lost 3 bases to trimming and J lost 0 bases; unmatched junction nucleotides: 5. Germline CDR1 is SEHNR and CDR2 is FQNEAQ (reference sequence). The length of the CDR3 is 15 residues.

This clonotype was observed a few times. The chain employs TRBV7-2 and TRBJ2-3, with D possibly matching TRBD2 (6 bases). The CDR3 is 16 residues long. Germline values: CDR1 SGHTA, CDR2 FQGNSA. The ends were cut back, 5 bases at V and 0 bases at J, with 15 bases in the middle. The CDR3 loop reads CASSHPGVTSTDTQYF. CDR3 nucleotides: TGTGCCAGCAGCCATCCGGGGGTAACGAGCACAGATACGCAGTATTTT.

The gene calls are TRBV19 and TRBJ1-1; D remains ambiguous. V lost 3 bases and J lost 1, with 12 bases in between. The germline V gene has CDR1 LNHDA and CDR2 SQIVND (reference sequence). The CDR3 runs to 15 residues. This chain's CDR3 is CASSMVVTANTEAFF. The CDR3 bases are TGTGCCAGTAGTATGGTCGTGACGGCGAACACTGAAGCTTTCTTT.